One TCR beta chain is described in this entry. What it binds is not known. These data are taken from a study of cytotoxic CD8 clonotypes in ibrutinib-treated CLL. Study observations and caveats: Public clonotypes were uncommon and contracted or stayed stable on treatment.

TCRdb's copy holds only in-frame clones and misses some; the assay was immunoSEQ multiplex PCR. The table has approximately 320,000 clones, about 61% seen once. The sequencing used PBMCs, collected after 36 months of ibrutinib treatment. The origin of this receptor is a human donor with chronic lymphocytic leukemia.

CDR3 DNA: TGCGCCAGCAGCTTGATAGGGACAAGGGCAGATACGCAGTATTTT. This codes for CASSLIGTRADTQYF. This chain uses TRBV5-1 with TRBJ2-3; possibly TRBD1 for D (6 bases). V was pared by 1 base and J by 4 bases, with 13 bases between. CDR1 and CDR2 from the germline V gene are SGHRS and YFSETQ. CDR3 length equals 15 residues.